What follows describes a single T cell receptor (beta chain). The data were taken from a study of blood T cell repertoires in COVID-19. Study in general: Samples representing acute and convalescent COVID-19 were sourced from the United States, Italy and Spain.

Original processing methods: Nucleated cell number was recorded as an estimate derived from reference gene primer amplification. Clones were read by immunoSEQ multiplex PCR, and TCRdb kept only the in-frame ones, dropping some. The DNA was the basis for D and trimming; V, J and clone size are from that table. This sample has hundreds of thousands of clones, with 88% found just once. Sequenced sample: peripheral blood. The origin of this receptor is a man in his late teens or twenties with active or convalescent COVID-19.

CDR3 in amino acids: CASSLTGTEAFF. DNA for the CDR3: TGCGCCAGCAGCTTGACGGGTACTGAAGCTTTCTTT. The V call is TRBV5-1, the J call TRBJ1-1; D not resolved. The germline V gene has CDR1 SGHRS and CDR2 YFSETQ. The CDR3 extends over 12 amino acids. The ends were cut back, 1 base at V and 5 bases at J, with 6 bases in the middle.